This record looks at one T cell receptor (beta chain) sequence and its context. The antigen is not known. The data are from a study of beta chain features in type 1 diabetes. General study points: Moderate but significant shortening of TCRB CDR3s was recorded in all four CD4+ subsets from Type 1 diabetes patients.

Expressed TCRB transcripts were sequenced after all isolated RNA was converted to cDNA. Repertoires were generated with immunoSEQ multiplex PCR, while TCRdb's copy carries only in-frame clones and drops some. In the table there are 500,000 to 650,000 clones, about an eighth of which are singletons. This clonotype originated in a man under 40 with type 1 diabetes. Sequencing used naive CD4+ T cells from blood.

Here the CDR3 DNA reads TGTGCCAGCAGTTTTGATCCTGGATGGAGAGGACAGTATAATTCACCCCTCCACTTT. It is translated as CASSFDPGWRGQYNSPLHF. The genes are TRBV27 and TRBJ1-6; D may be TRBD1 (6 bases). Germline V gene sequence: CDR1 MNHEY, CDR2 SMNVEV (reference sequence). Trimming pared 3 bases from V and 4 bases from J, leaving 22 bases between. The CDR3 is 19 amino acids.